A single T cell receptor (beta chain) is shown here with its context. Its recognized antigen is unknown. One base away there is no much larger clone; base qualities are not given. TCRbeta CDR3 regions were amplified from genomic DNA using the immunoSEQ Assay, a bias-controlled multiplex PCR. The original pipeline was this. Nucleated cell counts per sample were estimated from amplification of reference gene primers within the assay. Sequence reads were collapsed and filtered to measure the absolute abundance of every unique TCRbeta CDR3 rearrangement. For each sample, productive Simpson clonality was calculated as the square root of Simpson's diversity index across productive rearrangements. TCRdb re-hosts the immuneACCESS table, in-frame sequences only. Its copies lack some clones; in the studies checked, an unresolved V gene accounts for under half of them, and the cause for the rest is not known. Clone size and the V and J calls come from that table; the DNA yielded D and trimming. This sample has some 120,000 clones in its table, and 70% to 90% of those were observed once. Less than 2% of the sample rests with the top ten.

This sample is part of a study of blood T cell repertoires in COVID-19 (TCRdb year 2020). In the study overall: Samples from collaborators originated in the United States, Italy and Spain and spanned both the acute and convalescent phases of COVID-19. The prospective study material was composed of cDNA or gDNA derived from T cells, B-cell-depleted T cells, or PBMCs. The dataset comprised deeply sampled blood TCRbeta repertoires from subjects exposed to, actively infected with, or recovered from COVID-19. A freely available public database, intended as a resource for researchers studying the immune response to SARS-CoV-2, is where the repertoires were released. Samples were obtained from the ongoing ImmuneRACE study (first 160 participants) and from 950 to 1,500 subjects provided by 6 global collaborators. Nearly every sample came with metadata listing a de-identified subject ID, COVID-19 status, age in years and sex. Where available, HLA class I and class II types were obtained from metadata supplied by the sample provider rather than from assay-based typing. Points the paper makes about the study in general: The amount of clinical and demographic metadata varied by source and participant and was provided uncurated.

The CDR3 spans 15 residues, from the cysteine through the phenylalanine. Of all the DNA, just the CDR3 is kept, 45 bases in frame from base 1. After removal of 1 base from V and 0 bases from J, the junction retains 0 bases not matched to a gene. CDR1 SNHLY and CDR2 FYNNEI were looked up in the germline V gene. Whole blood was collected in K2EDTA tubes by collaborating institutions according to the institutions' own protocols. Collaborator samples were shipped for TCRbeta analysis as frozen whole blood, isolated PBMCs, or DNA extracted from either sample type. This receptor was obtained from a human donor in a cohort sampled during active COVID-19. Input material: peripheral blood. The chain links TRBV2 with TRBJ1-5; TRBD1 fits 7 bases in the junction. The DNA sequence is as follows: TGTGCCAGCAGTGAAGGGACAGGTAGCAATCAGCCCCAGCATTTT. The resulting protein is CASSEGTGSNQPQHF.